The 3 T cell receptor beta chains in this list originate from one sample, sequenced in a study of beta chain features in type 1 diabetes. Whole-study findings and limits: TCRB CDR3s from Type 1 diabetes patients were moderately but significantly shorter in all four CD4+ subsets.

These receptors lack a known antigen. The entirety of the isolated RNA underwent reverse transcription, so expressed TCRB transcripts were sequenced. Repertoires were generated with immunoSEQ multiplex PCR, while TCRdb's copy carries only in-frame clones and drops some. Altogether under 150,000 clones are present, 7% to 10% being singletons, with the ten largest covering 0.6% to 0.9%. The specimen was central memory CD4+ T cells from blood. These receptors were obtained from a man younger than 40 with type 1 diabetes.

The DNA for the CDR3 is TGTGCCAGCAGGAAGGAGGCTGGGGCCAACGTCCTGACTTTC. Translated, it gives CASRKEAGANVLTF. V is TRBV27 and J is TRBJ2-6; D possibly corresponds to TRBD2 (5 bases). The CDR3 extends over 14 amino acids. The V end was cut by 6 bases, the J end by 2 bases, with 8 bases between. Germline CDR1 is MNHEY and CDR2 is SMNVEV (reference sequence).

V is TRBV18 and J is TRBJ1-2; 9 bases are shared with TRBD1. After removal of 3 bases from V and 4 bases from J, the junction contained 6 bases not matched to a gene. The CDR3 runs to 15 residues. CDR1 is KGHSH, CDR2 LQKENI, per germline. CDR3 protein: CASSPRDRAGYGYTF. The CDR3 nucleotides read TGTGCCAGCTCACCTCGGGACAGGGCCGGCTATGGCTACACCTTC.

This chain links TRBV5-1 with TRBJ2-1, with 8 bases lining up with TRBD1. This CDR3 has 16 residues. Germline V gives CDR1 SGHRS, CDR2 YFSETQ. The junction had 7 bases not matched to a gene; V was cut back by 4 bases and J by 1 base. CDR3 loop: CASSGGQGRSYNEQFF. The CDR3 DNA sequence: TGCGCCAGCAGCGGAGGACAGGGTCGGTCCTACAATGAGCAGTTCTTC.